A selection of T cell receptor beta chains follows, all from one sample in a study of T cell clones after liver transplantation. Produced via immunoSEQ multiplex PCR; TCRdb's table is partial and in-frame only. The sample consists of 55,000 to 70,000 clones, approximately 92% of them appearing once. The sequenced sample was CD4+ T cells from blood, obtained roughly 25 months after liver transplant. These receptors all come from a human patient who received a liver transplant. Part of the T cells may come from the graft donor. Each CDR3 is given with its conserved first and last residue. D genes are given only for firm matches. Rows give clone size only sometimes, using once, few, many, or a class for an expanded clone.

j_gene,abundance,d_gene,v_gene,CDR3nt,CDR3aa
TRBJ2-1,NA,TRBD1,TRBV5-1,TGCGCCAGCAGCACCCCAGACAGGGGTAGCTCCTACAATGAGCAGTTCTTC,CASSTPDRGSSYNEQFF
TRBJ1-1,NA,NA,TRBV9,TGTGCCAGCAGCCCCCGGGCAGGGAGTGACACTGAAGCTTTCTTT,CASSPRAGSDTEAFF
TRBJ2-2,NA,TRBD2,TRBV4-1,TGCGCCAGCAGCCGGGGAGGGGAAGTAATAACCGGGGAGCTGTTTTTT,CASSRGGEVITGELFF
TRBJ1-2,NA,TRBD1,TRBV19,TGTGCCAGTACCCTTGGACAGGGGCAAACTAACTATGGCTACACCTTC,CASTLGQGQTNYGYTF
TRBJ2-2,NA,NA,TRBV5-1,TGCGCCAGCAGCATTATGACTACTAACACCGGGGAGCTGTTTTTT,CASSIMTTNTGELFF
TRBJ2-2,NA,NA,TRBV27,TGTGCCAGCAGTTCGACACGGACCGGGGAGCTGTTTTTT,CASSSTRTGELFF
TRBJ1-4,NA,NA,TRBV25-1,TGTGCCAGCAGTGCGCTCGGAGGTGAAAAACTGTTTTTT,CASSALGGEKLFF
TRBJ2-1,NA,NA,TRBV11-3,TGTGCCAGCAGCTTAGCGGCCGAGGGTGAGCAGTTCTTC,CASSLAAEGEQFF
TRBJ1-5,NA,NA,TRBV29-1,TGCAGCGCGGGCGGGAGAAATCAGCCCCAGCATTTT,CSAGGRNQPQHF
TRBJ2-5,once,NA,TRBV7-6,TGTGCCAGCAGCCCCGGGACGGGAACGACCCAGTACTTC,CASSPGTGTTQYF
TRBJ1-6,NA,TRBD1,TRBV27,TGTGCCAGCAGTTTATCCAGGGGGTCGACCTATAATTCACCCCTCCACTTT,CASSLSRGSTYNSPLHF
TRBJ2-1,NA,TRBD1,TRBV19,TGTGCCAGTAGGAGCAGGGGGTTGGATTACAATGAGCAGTTCTTC,CASRSRGLDYNEQFF
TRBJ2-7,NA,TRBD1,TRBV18,TGTGCCAGCTCACAAGCCGGGACAGGGGGCTACGAGCAGTACTTC,CASSQAGTGGYEQYF
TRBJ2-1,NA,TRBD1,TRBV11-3,TGTGCCAGCAGCTCCGGACAGGAGGTGAATGAGCAGTTCTTC,CASSSGQEVNEQFF
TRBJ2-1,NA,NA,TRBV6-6,TGTGCCAGTACGAGCAGGGTGGGGGGTCGCAATGAGCAGTTCTTC,CASTSRVGGRNEQFF
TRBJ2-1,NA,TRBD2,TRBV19,TGTGCCAGCTCCCCGGGGCATAGCGGGAGGGAGCAGTTCTTC,CASSPGHSGREQFF
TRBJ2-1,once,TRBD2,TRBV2,TGTGCCAGCAGTGAAGGTAGCGGGAACAATGAGCAGTTCTTC,CASSEGSGNNEQFF
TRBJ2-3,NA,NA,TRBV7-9,TGTGCCAGCAGCCCTCCCGGGGCCCAGACCTCAACGCAGTATTTT,CASSPPGAQTSTQYF
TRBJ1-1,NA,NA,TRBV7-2,TGTGCCAGCAGCTGGGGTGGGGCGACAACAGAAGCTTTCTTT,CASSWGGATTEAFF
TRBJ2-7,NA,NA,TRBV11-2,TGTGCCAGCAGCCAGCTAACAGGGAAATACGAGCAGTACTTC,CASSQLTGKYEQYF
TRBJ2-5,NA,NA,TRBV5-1,TGCGCCAGCAGCCCCATGGGTAAACAAGAGACCCAGTACTTC,CASSPMGKQETQYF
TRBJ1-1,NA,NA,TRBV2,TGTGCCAGCAGCCCCCAATCGTATGGCACTGAAGCTTTCTTT,CASSPQSYGTEAFF
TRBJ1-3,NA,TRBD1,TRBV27,TGTGCCAGCTACATAAACGGTCAAACTGGACAGGGGGGGCCTTGGAACACCATATATTTT,CASYINGQTGQGGPWNTIYF
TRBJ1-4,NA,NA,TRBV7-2,TGTGCCAGCAGCGGAAGGTCTAATGAAAAACTGTTTTTT,CASSGRSNEKLFF
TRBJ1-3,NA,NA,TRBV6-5,TGTGCCAGCAGGTCCACAGGATTCTCTGGAAACACCATATATTTT,CASRSTGFSGNTIYF
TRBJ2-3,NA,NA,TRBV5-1,TGCGCCAGCAGCTTGGCGTTAGCGGAAAGCACAGATACGCAGTATTTT,CASSLALAESTDTQYF
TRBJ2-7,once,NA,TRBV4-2,TGTGCCAGCAGCCGAGCCAGGTCGAGCTCCTACGAGCAGTACTTC,CASSRARSSSYEQYF